This T cell receptor (beta chain) is drawn from a study of blood T cell repertoires in COVID-19. Across the whole study: Italy, Spain and the United States were the sources of the convalescent and acute COVID-19 samples. The cDNA or gDNA used as material had been derived from T cells, B-cell-depleted T cells, or PBMCs.

Libraries were prepared by immunoSEQ multiplex PCR; TCRdb keeps only in-frame clonotypes and omits some of them. The table has a few hundred thousand clones, 80% to 90% seen once; the top ten hold about 4.1%. Participants were aged 18 to 89 years, lived in 20 to 25 US areas, and enrolled virtually. Grouping used clinical history reported by participants in a survey and questionnaire. What was sequenced was PBMCs or T cells enriched from blood (not recorded which). This sequence originates from a woman in her thirties or forties with acute COVID-19.

The CDR3 is CATSRESWGQALGQPQHF. As DNA, the CDR3 is TGTGCCACCAGCAGAGAATCTTGGGGACAGGCCTTGGGGCAGCCCCAGCATTTT. The V and J genes are TRBV15 and TRBJ1-5, with 8 positions matching TRBD1. The ends lost 0 bases at V and 7 bases at J; junction bases unmatched: 14. Germline values: CDR1 LNHNV, CDR2 YYDKDF (reference sequence). CDR3 length: 18 residues.